This T cell receptor (beta chain) was sequenced in a study of T cells after yellow fever vaccination. One entry per CDR3 protein, called by TCRdb with MiXCR from the 5' RACE reads. The sample holds about 45,000 distinct CDR3 sequences, 6% to 7% seen once. In its sample, this clonotype was seen many times. This TCR was recovered from a young man who received the YFV17D yellow fever vaccine. The sample consisted of CD8+ T cells not binding an NS4B(214-222) dextramer, sorted from PBMCs, taken 45 days after the yellow fever booster vaccination.

The CDR3 DNA sequence: TGTGCCAGCAGCCAGCAAGCCGGGACAGGGGATTTCGGCAATGAGCAGTTCTTC. Encoded protein: CASSQQAGTGDFGNEQFF. This chain links TRBV11-2 with TRBJ2-1; 10 bases match TRBD1. The length of the CDR3 is 18 residues. J was trimmed by 6 bases and V by 5 bases; bases with no gene match: 16. Germline lookup yields CDR1 SGHAT and CDR2 FQNNGV.